This TCR beta chain was found in a study of Graves' ophthalmopathy and Graves' hyperthyroidism. TCR beta CDR3 regions were amplified from RNA transcripts. HTBI primers were employed in first-round RT-PCR, then a second-round multiplex PCR followed. TCRdb recomputed calls from the multiplex PCR reads with MiXCR, one row per CDR3 protein. This sample yields some 350,000 distinct CDR3 sequences, of which about 15% are seen a single time; roughly 2.6% belongs to the top ten. This clonotype was observed a few times. Other autoimmune diseases, uncontrolled infections, pregnancy and lactation each led to patient exclusion. What was sequenced was peripheral blood. The source of this sequence is an adult woman with stable Graves' hyperthyroidism.

DNA of the CDR3: TGTGCCAGCAGCTTAATGAGGACAGCCCAAGCCCATGAGCAGTTCTTC. Translation: CASSLMRTAQAHEQFF. V usage is TRBV7-3 and J usage is TRBJ2-1, with a possible D match to TRBD1 (6 bases). The germline V and J ends were trimmed by 1 base and 8 bases, with 18 bases remaining between them. The germline V gene encodes CDR1 SGHTA and CDR2 FQGTGA. The CDR3 length is 16 residues.